What follows are 21 T cell receptor beta chains derived from one specimen sequenced in a study of T cell responses to AZD1222 COVID-19 vaccine. Here immunoSEQ multiplex PCR was the method, and the copy in TCRdb shows in-frame clones only, minus some. This table holds about 75,000 clones, over 75% found once. The sample was peripheral blood, taken 28 days after the second AZD1222 dose. The receptors come from an adult who received the AZD1222 COVID-19 vaccine.

V is TRBV5-1 and J is TRBJ2-7; 11 bases agree with TRBD2. V shed 3 bases and J 3 bases; nucleotides not matched to a gene: 2. The germline V gene has CDR1 SGHRS and CDR2 YFSETQ. The CDR3 is 14 residues long. The CDR3 is CASSYGLAGYEQYF. The CDR3 DNA is TGCGCCAGCAGCTATGGACTAGCGGGCTACGAGCAGTACTTC.

This clone was picked up a small number of times. The chain links TRBV5-5 to TRBJ2-5, with D tentatively TRBD2 (6 bases). Germline V gene sequence: CDR1 SGHKS, CDR2 YYEKEE (reference sequence). V lost 4 bases, J lost 2 bases, and 12 bases lay in between. This CDR3 is 14 amino acids long. The CDR3 is CASSGEAGQETQYF. CDR3 nucleotide sequence: TGTGCCAGCAGCGGCGAGGCGGGGCAAGAGACCCAGTACTTC.

This chain links TRBV19 with TRBJ2-7, with a weak D call TRBD1 (5 bases). Germline V lookup: CDR1 LNHDA, CDR2 SQIVND (reference sequence). V dropped 3 bases and J dropped 3 bases, with 9 bases sitting between them. The CDR3 is 13 amino acids. The CDR3 DNA reads as TGTGCCAGTAGTATTCGTGGACACTACGAGCAGTACTTC. This codes for CASSIRGHYEQYF.

This chain uses TRBV19 with TRBJ2-1, with D perhaps TRBD1 (5 bases). The V end lost 3 bases, the J end lost 14 bases, and 17 bases lay between the germline ends. CDR1 LNHDA and CDR2 SQIVND come from the germline V gene (reference sequence). The CDR3 extends over 13 amino acids. The CDR3: CASSITGQDQEFF. The CDR3 coding sequence is TGTGCCAGTAGTATTACAGGCCAGGACCAAGAGTTCTTC.

The J gene is TRBJ1-6, the V gene TRBV30, with unresolved D. The CDR3 is made up of 16 amino acids. V lost 4 bases and J lost 0, with 13 bases in between. Germline V gives CDR1 GTSNPN, CDR2 SVGIG (reference sequence). The CDR3 DNA reads TGTGCCTGGAAATACGGGGTCAGCTCCTATAATTCACCCCTCCACTTT. Protein: CAWKYGVSSYNSPLHF.

This rearrangement joins TRBV4-1 to TRBJ1-2; 9 positions agree with TRBD1. This CDR3 region has 14 residues. Germline loops: CDR1 MGHRA, CDR2 YSYEKL. The V segment lost 0 bases and the J segment 7 bases; nucleotides outside the gene matches: 3. The CDR3 loop is CASSQEQGASGYTF. Written as DNA, the CDR3 is TGCGCCAGCAGCCAAGAACAGGGGGCGAGTGGCTACACCTTC.

CDR3 residues: CASSLAQDRGGNYGYTF. For the CDR3, the DNA is TGTGCCAGCAGCTTGGCCCAGGACAGGGGAGGAAACTATGGCTACACCTTC. The genes are TRBV5-6 and TRBJ1-2; 9 nucleotides align to TRBD1. The V and J ends lost 0 bases and 2 bases, in that order; junction bases with no gene match: 8. The V gene's germline CDR1 is SGHDT and CDR2 YYEEEE. The CDR3 has 17 amino acids.

The CDR3 is CASSTGGFSYEQYF. The CDR3 nucleotides read TGTGCCAGTAGTACAGGGGGCTTCTCCTACGAGCAGTACTTC. This chain joins TRBV19 and TRBJ2-7; 8 bases line up with TRBD1. The CDR3 sequence is 14 residues long. Germline loops: CDR1 LNHDA, CDR2 SQIVND (reference sequence). V gave up 4 bases and J gave up 0 bases; unmatched junction bases: 2.

J is TRBJ2-3 and V is TRBV10-3; possible D gene TRBD2, 6 bases. The V gene lost 5 bases and the J gene lost 0 bases, with 15 bases spanning the gap. This CDR3 is built from 16 residues. The germline CDR1 and CDR2 sequences are ENHRY and SYGVKD. CDR3 region: CAISKDYLESTDTQYF. In DNA form, the CDR3 reads TGTGCCATCAGTAAGGACTACCTAGAAAGCACAGATACGCAGTATTTT.

This clone appeared a single time. V usage is TRBV5-6 and J usage is TRBJ1-2, with D perhaps matching TRBD1 (6 bases). The length of the CDR3 is 13 residues. The germline V and J ends were trimmed by 4 bases and 2 bases, with 9 bases remaining between them. Per germline, CDR1 SGHDT and CDR2 YYEEEE. As DNA, the CDR3 is TGTGCCAGCAGCGAGGGACAAAACTATGGCTACACCTTC. This sequence encodes CASSEGQNYGYTF. Together with reference TRBV5-6 and TRBJ1-2, the CDR3 gives the full variable domain: DAGVTQSPTHLIKTRGQQVTLRCSPKSGHDTVSWYQQALGQGPQFIFQYYEEEERQRGNFPDRFSGHQFPNYSSELNVNALLLGDSALYLCASSEGQNYGYTFGSGTRLTVV.

The V call is TRBV12-5, the J call TRBJ2-7; D is undetermined. CDR1 is LGHNT, CDR2 FRNRAP, per germline. Trimming took off 2 bases at V and 2 bases at J, with 7 bases between the two ends. The CDR3 spans 13 residues. This chain's CDR3 is CASGLPSTYEQYF. The CDR3 coding sequence is TGTGCTAGTGGTTTGCCGAGCACCTACGAGCAGTACTTC.

J is TRBJ1-5 and V is TRBV3-1 (or the pseudogene TRBV3-2); a possible D gene is TRBD1 (5 bases). Germline V gene data show CDR1 as LGHDT and CDR2 as YNNKEL (reference sequence). The V gene lost 0 bases and the J gene lost 7 bases, with 13 bases spanning the gap. CDR3 length: 15 amino acids. Here the CDR3 DNA reads TGTGCCAGCAGCCAAGATTTCACCGGGGGACAGCCCCAGCATTTT. The encoded protein is CASSQDFTGGQPQHF.

This chain joins TRBV2 and TRBJ2-7; 8 bases are shared with TRBD1. The CDR3 runs 14 residues. Germline V gives CDR1 SNHLY, CDR2 FYNNEI. V dropped 7 bases and J dropped 2; count of bases not matched to a gene: 7. This CDR3 reads CASNVRTGTYEQYF. CDR3 coding DNA: TGTGCCAGCAATGTGCGGACAGGGACCTACGAGCAGTACTTC.

The chain carries TRBV4-3 and TRBJ2-2, with D possibly TRBD2 on 6 matching bases. Trimming took 0 bases from V and 5 from J, leaving 13 bases between them. Germline CDR1 and CDR2: LGHNA and YSLEER. The CDR3 sequence is 16 residues long. As DNA, the CDR3 is TGCGCCAGCAGCCAAGATCGGGGGTTGTGGACCGGGGAGCTGTTTTTT. Amino acid sequence: CASSQDRGLWTGELFF.

The rearrangement links TRBV7-2 to TRBJ1-5; the D gene is possibly TRBD1 (5 bases). Trimming took off 1 base at V and 0 bases at J, with 16 bases between the two ends. The CDR3 loop spans 18 amino acids. The germline V gene has CDR1 SGHTA and CDR2 FQGNSA. The CDR3 nucleotides are TGTGCCAGCAGCTTAGAGGACAAGGCTGGACGTAGCAATCAGCCCCAGCATTTT. This translates into CASSLEDKAGRSNQPQHF.

This chain joins TRBV7-2 and TRBJ2-7; 10 bases agree with TRBD1. From germline, CDR1 is SGHTA and CDR2 FQGNSA. CDR3 size: 15 residues. Trimming at V came to 3 bases and at J to 2 bases, leaving 4 bases not matched to a gene. The CDR3 DNA sequence: TGTGCCAGCAGCTTCGTCGGGACAGGGGCCTACGAGCAGTACTTC. The encoded protein is CASSFVGTGAYEQYF.

The gene calls are TRBV30 and TRBJ1-1; D remains ambiguous. V was clipped by 4 bases and J by 0 bases, with 9 bases between them. Germline V CDR1 and CDR2: GTSNPN, SVGIG (reference sequence). The CDR3 sequence is 13 residues long. CDR3 amino acids: CAWNGRMNTEAFF. The DNA for the CDR3 is TGTGCCTGGAACGGCCGCATGAACACTGAAGCTTTCTTT.

This clone was recorded once. This chain joins TRBV3-1 (or the pseudogene TRBV3-2) and TRBJ2-3, with D possibly being TRBD2 (6 bases). The CDR3 runs to 13 residues. From germline, CDR1 is LGHDT and CDR2 YNNKEL (reference sequence). The V and J ends lost 9 bases and 4 bases respectively, with 14 bases between them. CDR3 protein: CASNRRGSDTQYF. Written as DNA, the CDR3 is TGTGCCAGTAACAGGCGGGGCTCAGATACGCAGTATTTT.

The V call is TRBV9, the J call TRBJ2-3; 8 bases align to TRBD2. V was pared by 4 bases and J by 4 bases, with 17 bases of the junction left unmatched. The CDR3 consists of 18 residues. Germline values: CDR1 SGDLS, CDR2 YYNGEE. The CDR3 DNA follows: TGTGCCAGCAGCTCACCCTCCTCTCGGGGGGGCGTACCAGATACGCAGTATTTT. Its translation is CASSSPSSRGGVPDTQYF.

This clone was seen once. The rearrangement uses TRBV7-8 and TRBJ2-5; TRBD2 matches 9 bases. After removal of 1 base from V and 0 bases from J, the junction contained 6 bases not matched to a gene. The CDR3 is 17 amino acids. Germline CDR1 and CDR2: SGHVS and FQNEAQ. The CDR3, as DNA: TGTGCCAGCAGCTTAGTTACAGCGGGGGGTTACCAAGAGACCCAGTACTTC. It codes for CASSLVTAGGYQETQYF.

The rearrangement joins TRBV4-2 to TRBJ2-7; unclear D gene. Germline CDR1 and CDR2: LGHNA and YNFKEQ. The V and J ends lost 0 bases and 3 bases respectively, with 6 bases between them. The CDR3 loop spans 13 amino acids. DNA of the CDR3: TGTGCCAGCAGCCAAGATATAAGCTACGAGCAGTACTTC. Its translation is CASSQDISYEQYF.